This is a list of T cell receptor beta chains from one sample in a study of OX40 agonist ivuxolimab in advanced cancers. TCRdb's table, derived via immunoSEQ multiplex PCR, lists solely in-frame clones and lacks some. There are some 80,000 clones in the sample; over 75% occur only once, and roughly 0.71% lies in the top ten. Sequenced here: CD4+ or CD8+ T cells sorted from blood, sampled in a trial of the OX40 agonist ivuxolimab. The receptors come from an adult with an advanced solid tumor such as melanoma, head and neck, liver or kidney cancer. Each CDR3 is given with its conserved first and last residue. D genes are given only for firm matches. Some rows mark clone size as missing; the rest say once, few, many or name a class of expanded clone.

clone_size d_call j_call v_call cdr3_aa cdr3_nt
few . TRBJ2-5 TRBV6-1 CASSEYTGTQETQYF TGTGCCAGCAGTGAATACACAGGGACCCAAGAGACCCAGTACTTC
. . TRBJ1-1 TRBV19 CASSIRGSAFF TGTGCCAGTAGTATACGAGGTAGCGCTTTCTTT
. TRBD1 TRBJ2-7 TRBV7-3 CASSTDRGPTFSSYEQYF TGTGCCAGCAGCACGGACAGGGGGCCGACATTTAGCTCCTACGAGCAGTACTTC
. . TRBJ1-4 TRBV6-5 CASSEWAVDEKLFF TGTGCCAGCAGTGAATGGGCAGTTGATGAAAAACTGTTTTTT
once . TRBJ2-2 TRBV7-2 CASSFQGRTGELFF TGTGCCAGCAGCTTTCAGGGTCGCACCGGGGAGCTGTTTTTT
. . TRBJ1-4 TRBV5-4 CASSLAGANEKLFF TGTGCCAGCAGCTTGGCGGGCGCCAATGAAAAACTGTTTTTT
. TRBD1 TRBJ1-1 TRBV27 CASSLRQGASTEAFF TGTGCCAGCAGTTTACGGCAGGGGGCGTCTACTGAAGCTTTCTTT
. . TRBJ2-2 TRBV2 CASNLRVGTGELFF TGTGCCAGCAACTTAAGGGTGGGCACCGGGGAGCTGTTTTTT
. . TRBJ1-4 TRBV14 CASSRWQGGEKLFF TGTGCCAGCAGCCGGTGGCAGGGAGGGGAAAAACTGTTTTTT
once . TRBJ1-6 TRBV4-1 CASSQDRGGDWAPLHF TGCGCCAGCAGCCAAGATAGGGGGGGTGATTGGGCACCCCTCCACTTT
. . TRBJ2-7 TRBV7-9 CASSFDRSDDEQYF TGTGCCAGCAGCTTCGACAGGTCAGATGACGAGCAGTACTTC
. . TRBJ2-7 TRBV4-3 CASSQDSSYSGSTYEQYF TGCGCCAGCAGCCAAGATTCGAGTTACAGCGGGTCCACCTACGAGCAGTACTTC
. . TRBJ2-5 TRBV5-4 CASSPDRIQETQYF TGTGCCAGCAGCCCCGACAGGATACAAGAGACCCAGTACTTC
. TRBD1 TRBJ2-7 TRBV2 CASIGQGTYEQYF TGTGCCAGCATCGGACAGGGGACCTACGAGCAGTACTTC
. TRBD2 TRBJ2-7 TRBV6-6 CASSRGLAVPPGEQYF TGTGCCAGCAGCCGCGGACTAGCGGTCCCACCGGGCGAGCAGTACTTC
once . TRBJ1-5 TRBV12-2 CASRSRGRGQPQHF TGTGCAAGTCGCTCCAGGGGGCGCGGACAGCCCCAGCATTTT
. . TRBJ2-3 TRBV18 CASSPILSSTDTQYF TGTGCCAGCTCACCGATCCTATCCAGCACAGATACGCAGTATTTT
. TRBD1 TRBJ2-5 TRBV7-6 CASSPQGMGETQYF TGTGCCAGCAGCCCACAGGGGATGGGGGAGACCCAGTACTTC
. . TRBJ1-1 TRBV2 CASSETGTEAFF TGTGCCAGCAGTGAAACCGGCACTGAAGCTTTCTTT
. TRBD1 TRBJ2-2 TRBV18 CASSRSLSGQGNTGELFF TGTGCCAGCTCACGATCCCTATCGGGACAGGGTAACACCGGGGAGCTGTTTTTT
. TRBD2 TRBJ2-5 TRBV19 CASSIETAGRGTQYF TGTGCCAGTAGTATCGAGACGGCTGGGAGGGGGACCCAGTACTTC
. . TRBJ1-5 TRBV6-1 CASISPDRVQHF TGTGCCAGCATTTCCCCGGATCGAGTCCAGCATTTT
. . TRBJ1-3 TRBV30 CAWNVIGGGYTIYF TGTGCCTGGAATGTGATCGGTGGGGGTTACACCATATATTTT
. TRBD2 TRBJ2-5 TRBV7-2 CASSGREGETQYF TGTGCCAGCAGCGGGAGGGAGGGGGAGACCCAGTACTTC